Reported below is one T cell receptor (beta chain). The antigen it binds to is not known. Per-nucleotide qualities are absent, and no much larger clonotype sits a single base away. TCRbeta CDR3 regions were amplified from genomic DNA using the immunoSEQ Assay, a bias-controlled multiplex PCR. The original pipeline was this. The number of nucleated cells in each sample was estimated from the amplification of reference gene primers within the assay. To quantify the absolute abundance of each unique TCRbeta CDR3 rearrangement, sequence reads were collapsed and filtered. Productive Simpson clonality was computed per sample as the square root of Simpson's diversity index over productive rearrangements. TCRdb took this table from immuneACCESS and kept in-frame rearrangements with V and J called. Such tables lack part of the clones; where checked against another copy, unresolved V genes explain under half of the gap, and the rest is unexplained. V, J and clone size were drawn from that table, and D and trimming were deduced from the DNA. This sample has 150,000 to 200,000 clones in its table, and approximately 88% of those were observed once. In total, the top ten clones hold 3.5% to 4.5% of the sample.

These data come from a study of blood T cell repertoires in COVID-19 (TCRdb year 2020). About the investigation overall: The collaborator samples originated in the United States, Italy and Spain and spanned the acute and convalescent phases of COVID-19. The material from the prospective study consisted of cDNA or gDNA derived from T cells, B-cell-depleted T cells, or PBMCs. Subjects who had been exposed to COVID-19, were actively infected with it, or had recovered from it provided the deeply sampled blood TCRbeta repertoires that made up the dataset. The repertoires were made available in a free public database intended to serve as a resource for research on the immune response to SARS-CoV-2. Samples were obtained from the ongoing ImmuneRACE study (first 160 participants) and from 1,254 subjects provided by 6 global collaborators. Nearly every sample came with metadata listing a de-identified subject ID, COVID-19 status, age in years and sex. HLA class I and class II types, where available, came from metadata supplied by the sample provider rather than from assay-based typing.

The paper's findings and limits, for the study overall: How much clinical and demographic metadata was included differed by source and by participant, and the metadata was provided uncurated.

Collaborating institutions collected whole blood in K2EDTA tubes following their own protocols. For TCRbeta analysis, collaborators shipped samples as frozen whole blood, isolated PBMCs, or DNA extracted from either of those sample types. Based on the germline V gene (reference sequence), the CDR1 and CDR2 sequences are PRHDT and FYEKMQ. The CDR3, from cysteine to phenylalanine, totals 14 residues. This entry keeps only the CDR3 DNA: 42 bases, framed from base 1. Trimming at the junction amounts to 5 bases on V and 5 bases on J, and the germline ends lie 16 bases apart. Sequencing used peripheral blood. The sequence came from a woman aged 25 to 39 with acute or convalescent COVID-19. Rearrangement joined TRBV13 to TRBJ2-7; perhaps TRBD1 is the D gene, with 6 bases matching. DNA sequence: TGTGCCAGCAGCCCCGAGCAGGGGTTCAACGAGCAGTACTTC. Translated, it reads CASSPEQGFNEQYF.